This is a list of T cell receptor beta chains from one sample in a study of T cells in localized non-small cell lung cancer. Clones were read by immunoSEQ multiplex PCR, and TCRdb kept only the in-frame ones, dropping some. This table has 75,000 to 95,000 clones, over 70% appearing once. Sequences were derived from PBMCs, sampled before any cancer treatment. These TCRs come from a man between 40 and 75 years old with stage II squamous cell lung carcinoma. Both conserved end residues are part of each CDR3. A D gene is named only where the DNA matches it firmly. Not all rows give a size; the values are once, few, many and, for expanded clones, a class.

clone size: .
J gene: TRBJ2-5
V gene: TRBV29-1
D gene: TRBD2
CDR3 DNA: TGCAGCGCTGGGACTAGCGGGAGGTCCCCAAACTTC
CDR3 protein: CSAGTSGRSPNF

clone size: .
J gene: TRBJ2-2
V gene: TRBV9
D gene: .
CDR3 DNA: TGTGCCAGCAGCGTAGCCTGGGCTGCGAACACCGGGGAGCTGTTTTTT
CDR3 protein: CASSVAWAANTGELFF

clone size: once
J gene: TRBJ2-1
V gene: TRBV7-8
D gene: TRBD2
CDR3 DNA: TGTGCCAGCAGCGCGTCGGGAGCGGGGAAAGAGAATGAGCAGTTCTTC
CDR3 protein: CASSASGAGKENEQFF

clone size: .
J gene: TRBJ2-5
V gene: TRBV7-3
D gene: TRBD2
CDR3 DNA: TGTGCCAGCAGCTCAATAGCGGGAGGGCCTTCGGAGACCCAGTACTTC
CDR3 protein: CASSSIAGGPSETQYF

clone size: .
J gene: TRBJ1-5
V gene: TRBV5-5
D gene: .
CDR3 DNA: TGTGCCAGCAGCTTTTCAATAGGTCTCGGACTCGGAAGCAATCAGCCCCAGCATTTT
CDR3 protein: CASSFSIGLGLGSNQPQHF

clone size: .
J gene: TRBJ2-7
V gene: TRBV6-1
D gene: .
CDR3 DNA: TGTGCCAGCACCTTGGGCCCTAGCTCCTACGAGCAGTACTTC
CDR3 protein: CASTLGPSSYEQYF

clone size: .
J gene: TRBJ1-1
V gene: TRBV27
D gene: .
CDR3 DNA: TGTGCCAGCAGCCATACAGAGCATGAAGCTTTCTTT
CDR3 protein: CASSHTEHEAFF

clone size: .
J gene: TRBJ2-2
V gene: TRBV5-6
D gene: .
CDR3 DNA: TGTGCCAGCAGCTTGGGCCAGGGGCTAGTATTCACCGGGGAGCTGTTTTTT
CDR3 protein: CASSLGQGLVFTGELFF

clone size: .
J gene: TRBJ2-1
V gene: TRBV5-1
D gene: .
CDR3 DNA: TGCGCCAGCAGCTTAATTGGGACGGGCTATTCCTACAATGAGCAGTTCTTC
CDR3 protein: CASSLIGTGYSYNEQFF

clone size: .
J gene: TRBJ1-4
V gene: TRBV5-4
D gene: TRBD1
CDR3 DNA: TGTGCCAGCAGCCTGGACAGGGACAAACTGTTTTTT
CDR3 protein: CASSLDRDKLFF

clone size: once
J gene: TRBJ1-5
V gene: TRBV10-3
D gene: .
CDR3 DNA: TGTGCCATCAGTGATCTTACAGGTGATCAGCCCCAGCATTTT
CDR3 protein: CAISDLTGDQPQHF

clone size: .
J gene: TRBJ1-4
V gene: TRBV2
D gene: .
CDR3 DNA: TGTGCCAGCAGGACGGGAGGGTCTCCTAATGAAAAACTGTTTTTT
CDR3 protein: CASRTGGSPNEKLFF

clone size: .
J gene: TRBJ2-7
V gene: TRBV7-9
D gene: .
CDR3 DNA: TGTGCCAGCAGCTTAGCCGGAACCTACGAGCAGTACTTC
CDR3 protein: CASSLAGTYEQYF